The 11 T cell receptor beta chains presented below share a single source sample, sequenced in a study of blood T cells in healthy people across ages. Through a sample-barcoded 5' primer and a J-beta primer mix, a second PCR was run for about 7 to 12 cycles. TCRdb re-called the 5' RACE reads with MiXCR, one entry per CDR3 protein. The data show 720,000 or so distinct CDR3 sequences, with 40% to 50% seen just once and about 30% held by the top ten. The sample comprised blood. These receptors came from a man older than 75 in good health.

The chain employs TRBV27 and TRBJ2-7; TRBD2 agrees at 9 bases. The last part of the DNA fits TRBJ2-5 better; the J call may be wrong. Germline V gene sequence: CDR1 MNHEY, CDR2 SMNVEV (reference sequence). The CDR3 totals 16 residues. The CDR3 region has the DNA TGTGCCAGCAGTTACGGTAGCGGGGGCCCCCAAGAGACCCAGTACTTC. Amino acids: CASSYGSGGPQETQYF.

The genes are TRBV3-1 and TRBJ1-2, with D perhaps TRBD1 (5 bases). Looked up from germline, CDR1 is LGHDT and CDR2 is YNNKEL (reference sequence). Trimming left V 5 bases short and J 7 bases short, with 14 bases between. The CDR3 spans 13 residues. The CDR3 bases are TGTGCCAGCAGCGCTAGACAGTTGGGTGGCTACACCTTC. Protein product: CASSARQLGGYTF.

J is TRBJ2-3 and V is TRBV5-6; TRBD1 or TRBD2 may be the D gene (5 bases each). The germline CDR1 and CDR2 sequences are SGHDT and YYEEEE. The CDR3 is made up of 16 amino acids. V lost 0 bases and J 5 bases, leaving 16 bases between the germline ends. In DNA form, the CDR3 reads TGTGCCAGCAGCTTGGTCCGGGGCTTAAGAGGAGATACGCAGTATTTT. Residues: CASSLVRGLRGDTQYF.

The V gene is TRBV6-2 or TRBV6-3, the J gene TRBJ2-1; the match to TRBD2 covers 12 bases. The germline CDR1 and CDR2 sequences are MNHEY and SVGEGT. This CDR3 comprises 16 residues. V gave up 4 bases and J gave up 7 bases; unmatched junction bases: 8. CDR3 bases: TGTGCCAGCAGTTTCCAACTAGCGGGGGGTGATAATGAGCAGTTCTTC. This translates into CASSFQLAGGDNEQFF.

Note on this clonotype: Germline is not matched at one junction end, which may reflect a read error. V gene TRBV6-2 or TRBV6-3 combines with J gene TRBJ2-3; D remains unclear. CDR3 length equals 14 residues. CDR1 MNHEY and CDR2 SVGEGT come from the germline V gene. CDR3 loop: CASNRFQATDMQYF. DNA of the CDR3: TGTGCCAGCAACAGATTCCAGGCTACAGATATGCAGTATTTT.

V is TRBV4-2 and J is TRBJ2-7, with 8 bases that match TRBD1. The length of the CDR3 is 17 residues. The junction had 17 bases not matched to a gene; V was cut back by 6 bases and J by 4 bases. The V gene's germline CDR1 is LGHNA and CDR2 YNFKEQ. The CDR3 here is CASSPITDRGLTYEQYF. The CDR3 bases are TGTGCCAGCAGTCCTATTACAGACAGGGGCCTAACTTACGAGCAGTACTTC.

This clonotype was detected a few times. The CDR3 sequence: CATSRDNRADNTDTQYF. DNA of the CDR3: TGTGCCACCAGCAGAGATAATCGAGCGGACAACACAGATACGCAGTATTTT. The J gene is TRBJ2-3, the V gene TRBV15, with D perhaps being TRBD1 or TRBD2 (5 bases each). V lost 0 bases, J lost 2 bases, and 15 bases lay in between. Germline V CDR1 and CDR2: LNHNV, YYDKDF (reference sequence). This CDR3 has 17 residues.

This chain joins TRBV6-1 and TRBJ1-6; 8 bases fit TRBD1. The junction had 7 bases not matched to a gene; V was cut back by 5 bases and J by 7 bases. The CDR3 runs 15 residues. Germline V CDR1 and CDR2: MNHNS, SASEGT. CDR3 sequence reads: CASSSDDRGNSPLHF. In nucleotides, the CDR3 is TGTGCCAGCAGTTCCGACGACAGGGGCAATTCACCCCTCCACTTT.

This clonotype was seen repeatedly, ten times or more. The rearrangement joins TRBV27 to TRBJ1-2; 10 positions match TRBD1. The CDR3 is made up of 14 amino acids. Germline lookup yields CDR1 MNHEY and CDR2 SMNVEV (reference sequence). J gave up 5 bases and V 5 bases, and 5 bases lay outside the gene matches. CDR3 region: CASSLTDRGYGYTF. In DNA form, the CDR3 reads TGTGCCAGCAGTCTGACGGACAGGGGGTATGGCTACACCTTC.

The CDR3, as DNA: TGTGCCAGCATGACCCTGGGACTGCTGGTTCAGTATTTT. Protein product: CASMTLGLLVQYF. The V gene is TRBV28, the J gene TRBJ2-3; weak D call: TRBD2 (6 bases). The CDR3 runs to 13 residues. Germline loops: CDR1 MDHEN, CDR2 SYDVKM. V lost 7 bases to trimming and J lost 12 bases, with 20 bases between them.

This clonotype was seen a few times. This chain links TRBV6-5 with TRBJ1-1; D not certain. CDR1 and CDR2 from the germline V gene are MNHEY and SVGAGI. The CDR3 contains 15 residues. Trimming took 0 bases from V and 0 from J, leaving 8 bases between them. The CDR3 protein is CASSYSRKMNTEAFF. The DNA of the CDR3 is TGTGCCAGCAGTTACTCCCGGAAGATGAACACTGAAGCTTTCTTT.